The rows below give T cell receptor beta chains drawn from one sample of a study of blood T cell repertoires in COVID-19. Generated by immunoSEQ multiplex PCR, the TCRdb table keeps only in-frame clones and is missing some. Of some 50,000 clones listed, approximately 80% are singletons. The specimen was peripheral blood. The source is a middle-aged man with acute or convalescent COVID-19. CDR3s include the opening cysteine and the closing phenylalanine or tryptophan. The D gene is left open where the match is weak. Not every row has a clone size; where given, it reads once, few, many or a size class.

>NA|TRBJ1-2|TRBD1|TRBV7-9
CASSSTGQGGGYTF
TGTGCCAGCAGCTCCACGGGACAGGGCGGTGGCTACACCTTC
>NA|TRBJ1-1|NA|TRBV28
CASSLPPFSLEAFF
TGTGCCAGCAGTTTACCGCCCTTTTCACTTGAAGCTTTCTTT
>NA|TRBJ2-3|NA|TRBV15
CATSRDVDTQYF
TGTGCCACCAGCAGAGACGTAGATACGCAGTATTTT
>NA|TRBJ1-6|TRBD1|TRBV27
CASSPGGQGDYYISPLHF
TGTGCCAGCAGTCCGGGGGGACAGGGGGACTATTACATTTCACCCCTCCACTTT
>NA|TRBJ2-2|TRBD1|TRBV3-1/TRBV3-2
CASSQGQGELSTGELFF
TGTGCCAGCAGCCAAGGACAGGGGGAATTGAGCACCGGGGAGCTGTTTTTT
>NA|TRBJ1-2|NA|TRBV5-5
CASSTRQSDGYTF
TGTGCCAGCAGCACAAGACAGAGCGATGGCTACACCTTC
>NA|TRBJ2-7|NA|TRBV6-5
CASPGERGGEQYF
TGTGCCAGCCCGGGGGAGAGGGGCGGCGAGCAGTACTTC
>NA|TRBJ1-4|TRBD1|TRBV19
CASSYAGTGGEKLFF
TGTGCCAGTAGCTACGCCGGGACAGGGGGTGAAAAACTGTTTTTT
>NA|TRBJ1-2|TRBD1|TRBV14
CASSQPGQGVIWGYTF
TGTGCCAGCAGCCAACCGGGACAGGGGGTGATTTGGGGCTACACCTTC
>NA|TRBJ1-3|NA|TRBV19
CASADLASGNTIYF
TGTGCCAGTGCTGATTTGGCTTCTGGAAACACCATATATTTT
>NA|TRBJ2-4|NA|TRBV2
CASTEGQMGNIQYF
TGTGCCAGCACCGAAGGACAGATGGGAAACATTCAGTACTTC
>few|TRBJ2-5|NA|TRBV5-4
CASSLTAIGETQYF
TGTGCCAGCAGCTTAACAGCAATCGGAGAGACCCAGTACTTC
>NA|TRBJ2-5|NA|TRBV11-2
CASSLNFAKETQYF
TGTGCCAGCAGCTTGAACTTTGCGAAAGAGACCCAGTACTTC
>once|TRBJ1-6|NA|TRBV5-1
CASSQDSPRNSPLHF
TGCGCCAGCAGCCAGGACAGCCCACGAAATTCACCCCTCCACTTT
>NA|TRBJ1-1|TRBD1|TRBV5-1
CARQGQGAAEAFF
TGCGCCAGACAAGGACAGGGGGCGGCTGAAGCTTTCTTT
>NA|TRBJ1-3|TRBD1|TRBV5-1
CASSETGLLSGNTIYF
TGCGCCAGCAGCGAGACAGGGCTTCTCTCTGGAAACACCATATATTTT
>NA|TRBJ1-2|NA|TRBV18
CASSPGRVGYTF
TGTGCCAGCTCCCCGGGAAGGGTTGGCTACACCTTC
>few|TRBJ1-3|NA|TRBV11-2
CASSLLEVNAGNTIYF
TGTGCCAGCAGTCTGCTGGAGGTGAATGCAGGAAACACCATATATTTT
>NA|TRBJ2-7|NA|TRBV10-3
CAISASTGADSGYEQYF
TGTGCCATCAGTGCCTCCACTGGAGCGGACAGCGGATACGAGCAGTACTTC